The T cell receptor beta chain described here comes from a study of blood T cells in healthy people across ages. Together with a sample-barcoded 5' primer, a J-beta primer mix was included in a second PCR lasting about 7 to 12 cycles. Each cDNA molecule was tagged by a template-switch adaptor with 12 random nucleotides. TCRdb itself ran the 5' RACE reads through MiXCR, one entry per CDR3 protein. Altogether 600,000 to 1,000,000 distinct CDR3 sequences are present, 58% being singletons, with the ten largest covering 22%. Trimming took 0 bases from V and 3 from J, leaving 9 bases between them. Per germline, CDR1 LGHDT and CDR2 YNNKEL (reference sequence). CDR3 size: 14 residues. The donors, healthy Caucasians from Russia, were aged roughly 6 to 90. Total RNA, at least 5.5 micrograms per sample, came from PBMCs. In the case of this clonotype: Antigen: not known.

Findings and limits, study-wide: The diversity estimates, figures obtained from one million T cells, were considered underestimates.

Material for sequencing was blood. The sequence derives from a man aged 25 to 40 in good health. This sequence joins TRBV3-1 and TRBJ2-7; D gene ambiguous. CDR3 in DNA: TGTGCCAGCAGCCAAGAGCATAGACTCTACGAGCAGTACTTC. This sequence encodes CASSQEHRLYEQYF.